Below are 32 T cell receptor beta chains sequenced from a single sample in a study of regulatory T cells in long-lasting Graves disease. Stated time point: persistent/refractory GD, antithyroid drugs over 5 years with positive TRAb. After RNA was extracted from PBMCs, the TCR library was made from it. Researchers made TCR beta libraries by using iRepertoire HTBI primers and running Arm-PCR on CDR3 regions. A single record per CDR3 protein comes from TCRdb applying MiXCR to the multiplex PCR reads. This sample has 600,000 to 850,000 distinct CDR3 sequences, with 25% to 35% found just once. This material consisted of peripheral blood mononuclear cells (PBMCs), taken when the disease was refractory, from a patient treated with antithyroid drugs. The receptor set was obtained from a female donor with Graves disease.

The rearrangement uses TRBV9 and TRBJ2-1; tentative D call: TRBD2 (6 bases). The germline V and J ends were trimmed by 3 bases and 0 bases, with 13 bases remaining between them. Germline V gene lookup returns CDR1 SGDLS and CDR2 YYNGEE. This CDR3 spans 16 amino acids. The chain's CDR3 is CASSDQAGSSYNEQFF. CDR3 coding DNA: TGTGCCAGCAGCGATCAGGCGGGGAGCTCCTACAATGAGCAGTTCTTC.

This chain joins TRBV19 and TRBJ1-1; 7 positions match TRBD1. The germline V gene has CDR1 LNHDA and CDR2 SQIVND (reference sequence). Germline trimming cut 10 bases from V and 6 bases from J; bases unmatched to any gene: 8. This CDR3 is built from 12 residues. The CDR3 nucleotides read TGTGCCATTCACAGGGGCTGGGCTGAAGCTTTCTTT. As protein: CAIHRGWAEAFF.

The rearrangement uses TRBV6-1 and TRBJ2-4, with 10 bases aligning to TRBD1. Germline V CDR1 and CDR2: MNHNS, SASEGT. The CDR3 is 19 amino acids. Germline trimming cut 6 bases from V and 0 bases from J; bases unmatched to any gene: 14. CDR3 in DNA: TGTGCCAGCAGATCGGGACAGGGGACAATTTCACTAGCCAAAAACATTCAGTACTTC. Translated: CASRSGQGTISLAKNIQYF.

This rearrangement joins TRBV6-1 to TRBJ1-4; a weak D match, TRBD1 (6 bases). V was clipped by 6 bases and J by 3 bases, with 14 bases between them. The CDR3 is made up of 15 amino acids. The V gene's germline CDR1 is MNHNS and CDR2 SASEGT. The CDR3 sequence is CASRLGAGANEKLFF. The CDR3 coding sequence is TGTGCCAGCAGGCTCGGGGCAGGGGCTAATGAAAAACTGTTTTTT.

This chain's CDR3 is CASSPSDFSWAEQYF. In DNA form, the CDR3 reads TGTGCCAGCAGTCCGTCTGACTTCTCCTGGGCCGAGCAGTACTTC. The J gene is TRBJ2-7, the V gene TRBV6-1, with D unresolved. The CDR3 extends over 15 amino acids. The V gene's germline CDR1 is MNHNS and CDR2 SASEGT. V was shortened by 5 bases and J by 6 bases, with 20 bases between the two germline ends.

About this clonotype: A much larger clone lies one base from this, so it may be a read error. The CDR3 sequence: CASSWDRGHTEAFF. The CDR3 coding sequence is TGTGCCAGCAGTTGGGACAGGGGTCACACTGAAGCTTTCTTT. V gene TRBV5-6 combines with J gene TRBJ1-1, with 10 bases matching TRBD1. Per the germline V gene, CDR1 is SGHDT and CDR2 is YYEEEE. Trimming removed 5 bases from V and 3 bases from J; junction bases left unmatched: 4. The CDR3 consists of 14 residues.

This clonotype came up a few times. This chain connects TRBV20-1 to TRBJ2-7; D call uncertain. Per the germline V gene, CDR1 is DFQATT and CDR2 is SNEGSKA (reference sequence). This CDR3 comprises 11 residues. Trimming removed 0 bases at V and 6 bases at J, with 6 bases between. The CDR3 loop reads CSARESVEQYF. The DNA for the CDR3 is TGCAGTGCTAGAGAATCGGTCGAGCAGTACTTC.

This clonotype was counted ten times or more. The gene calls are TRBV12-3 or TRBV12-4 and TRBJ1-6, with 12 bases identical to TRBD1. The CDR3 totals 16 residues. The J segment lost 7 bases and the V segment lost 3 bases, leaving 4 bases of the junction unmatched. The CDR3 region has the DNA TGTGCCAGCAGTTTGGGACAGGGGGCAGGGAATTCACCCCTCCACTTT. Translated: CASSLGQGAGNSPLHF.

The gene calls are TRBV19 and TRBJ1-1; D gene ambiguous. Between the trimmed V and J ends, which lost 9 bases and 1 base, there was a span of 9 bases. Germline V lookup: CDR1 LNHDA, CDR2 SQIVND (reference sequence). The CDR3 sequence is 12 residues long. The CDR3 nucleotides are TGTGCCAGCCTTCGGGAGAACACTGAAGCTTTCTTT. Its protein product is CASLRENTEAFF. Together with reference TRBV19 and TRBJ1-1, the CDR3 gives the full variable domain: DGGITQSPKYLFRKEGQNVTLSCEQNLNHDAMYWYRQDPGQGLRLIYYSQIVNDFQKGDIAEGYSVSREKKESFPLTVTSAQKNPTAFYLCASLRENTEAFFGQGTRLTVV.

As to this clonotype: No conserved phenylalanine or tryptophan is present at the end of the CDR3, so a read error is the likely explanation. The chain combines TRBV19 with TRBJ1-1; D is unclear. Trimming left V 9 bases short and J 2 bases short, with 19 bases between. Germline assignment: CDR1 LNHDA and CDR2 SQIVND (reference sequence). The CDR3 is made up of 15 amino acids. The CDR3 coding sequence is TGTGCCAGCCGTATCCTGGGAACCGCTAACACTGAAGCTTTCCTT. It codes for CASRILGTANTEAFL.

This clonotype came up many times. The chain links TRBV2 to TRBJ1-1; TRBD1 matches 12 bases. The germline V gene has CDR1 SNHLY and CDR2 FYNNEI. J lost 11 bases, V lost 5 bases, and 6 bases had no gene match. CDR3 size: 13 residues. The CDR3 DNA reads TGTGCCAGCAGTTACCGGGACAGGGGGCACGCTTTCTTT. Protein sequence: CASSYRDRGHAFF. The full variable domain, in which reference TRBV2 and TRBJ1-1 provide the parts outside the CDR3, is EPEVTQTPSHQVTQMGQEVILRCVPISNHLYFYWYRQILGQKVEFLVSFYNNEISEKSEIFDDQFSVERPDGSNFTLKIRSTKLEDSAMYFCASSYRDRGHAFFGQGTRLTVV.

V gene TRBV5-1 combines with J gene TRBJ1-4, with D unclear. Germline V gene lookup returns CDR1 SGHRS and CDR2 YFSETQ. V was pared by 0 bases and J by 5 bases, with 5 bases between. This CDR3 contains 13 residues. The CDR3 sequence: CASSLAQNEKLFF. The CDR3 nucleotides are TGCGCCAGCAGCTTGGCTCAGAATGAAAAACTGTTTTTT.

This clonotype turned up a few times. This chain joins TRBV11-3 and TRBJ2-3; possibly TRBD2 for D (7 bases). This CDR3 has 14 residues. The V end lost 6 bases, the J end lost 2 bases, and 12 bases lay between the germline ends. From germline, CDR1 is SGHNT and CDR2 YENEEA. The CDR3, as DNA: TGTGCCAGCAGTCAAGGGGGGGTCACAGATACGCAGTATTTT. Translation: CASSQGGVTDTQYF.

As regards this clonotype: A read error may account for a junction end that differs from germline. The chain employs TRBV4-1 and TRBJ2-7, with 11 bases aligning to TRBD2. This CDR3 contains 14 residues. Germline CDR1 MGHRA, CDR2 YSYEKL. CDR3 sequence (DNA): TGTGCCAGCAGCCTGGGACTAGCGGAGTACGAGCAGTACTTC. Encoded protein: CASSLGLAEYEQYF.

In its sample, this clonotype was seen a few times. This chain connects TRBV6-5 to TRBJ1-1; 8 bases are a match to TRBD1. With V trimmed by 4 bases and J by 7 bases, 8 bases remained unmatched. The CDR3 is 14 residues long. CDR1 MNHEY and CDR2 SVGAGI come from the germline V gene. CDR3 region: CASSSGGVGFEAFF. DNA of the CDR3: TGTGCCAGCAGTTCAGGGGGCGTTGGCTTTGAAGCTTTCTTT.

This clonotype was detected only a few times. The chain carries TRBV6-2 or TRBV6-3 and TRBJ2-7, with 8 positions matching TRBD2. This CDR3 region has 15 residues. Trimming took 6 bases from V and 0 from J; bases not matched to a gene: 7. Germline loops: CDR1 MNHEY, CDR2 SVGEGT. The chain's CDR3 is CASSRTSSSSYEQYF. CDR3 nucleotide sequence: TGTGCCAGCAGCCGGACTAGCAGTAGCTCCTACGAGCAGTACTTC.

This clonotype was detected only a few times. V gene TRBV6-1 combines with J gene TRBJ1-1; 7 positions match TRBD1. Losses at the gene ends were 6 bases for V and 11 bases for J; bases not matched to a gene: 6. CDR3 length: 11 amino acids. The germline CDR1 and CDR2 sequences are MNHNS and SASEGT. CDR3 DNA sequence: TGTGCCAGCAGACAGGGGTATTCGGCTTTCTTT. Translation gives CASRQGYSAFF.

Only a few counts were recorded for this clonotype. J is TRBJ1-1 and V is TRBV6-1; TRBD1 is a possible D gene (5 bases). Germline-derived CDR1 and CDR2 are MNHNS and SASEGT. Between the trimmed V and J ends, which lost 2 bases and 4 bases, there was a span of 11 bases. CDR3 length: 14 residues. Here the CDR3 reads CASSESGVATEAFF. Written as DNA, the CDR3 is TGTGCCAGCAGTGAATCGGGGGTAGCCACTGAAGCTTTCTTT.

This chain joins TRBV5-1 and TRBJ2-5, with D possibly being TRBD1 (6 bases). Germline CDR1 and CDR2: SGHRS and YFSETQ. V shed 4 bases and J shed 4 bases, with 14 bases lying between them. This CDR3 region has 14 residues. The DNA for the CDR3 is TGCGCCAGCAGCACACAGGGTATGAGAGAGACCCAGTACTTC. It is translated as CASSTQGMRETQYF.

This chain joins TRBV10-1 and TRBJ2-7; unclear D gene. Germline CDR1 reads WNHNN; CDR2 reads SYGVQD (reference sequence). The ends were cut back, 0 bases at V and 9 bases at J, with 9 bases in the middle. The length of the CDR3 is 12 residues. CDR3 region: CASSESMIAQYF. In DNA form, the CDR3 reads TGCGCCAGCAGTGAGTCGATGATTGCGCAGTACTTC.

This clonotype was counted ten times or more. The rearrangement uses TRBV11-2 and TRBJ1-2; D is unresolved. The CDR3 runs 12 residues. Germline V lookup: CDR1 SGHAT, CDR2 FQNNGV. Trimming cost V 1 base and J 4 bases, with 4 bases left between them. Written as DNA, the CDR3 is TGTGCCAGCAGCTTAGGATTCTATGGCTACACCTTC. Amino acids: CASSLGFYGYTF.

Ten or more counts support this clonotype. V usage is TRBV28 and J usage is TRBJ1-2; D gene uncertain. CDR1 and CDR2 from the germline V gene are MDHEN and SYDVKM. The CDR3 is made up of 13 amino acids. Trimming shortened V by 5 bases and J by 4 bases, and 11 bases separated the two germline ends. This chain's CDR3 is CASSETLGYGYTF. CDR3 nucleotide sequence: TGTGCCAGCAGTGAGACCCTAGGCTATGGCTACACCTTC.

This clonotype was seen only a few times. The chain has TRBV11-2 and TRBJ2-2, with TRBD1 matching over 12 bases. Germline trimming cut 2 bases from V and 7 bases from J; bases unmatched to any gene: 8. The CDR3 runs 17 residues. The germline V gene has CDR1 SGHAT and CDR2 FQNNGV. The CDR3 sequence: CASSLLGQGAQGGELFF. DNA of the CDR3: TGTGCCAGCAGCTTACTGGGACAGGGGGCGCAAGGCGGGGAGCTGTTTTTT.

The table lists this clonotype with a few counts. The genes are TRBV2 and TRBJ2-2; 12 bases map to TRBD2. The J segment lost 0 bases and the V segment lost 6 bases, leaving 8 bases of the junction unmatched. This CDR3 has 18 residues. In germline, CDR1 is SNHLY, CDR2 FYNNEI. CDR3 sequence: CASSPTSGRLANTGELFF. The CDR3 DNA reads TGTGCCAGCAGCCCAACTAGCGGGAGGTTAGCGAACACCGGGGAGCTGTTTTTT.

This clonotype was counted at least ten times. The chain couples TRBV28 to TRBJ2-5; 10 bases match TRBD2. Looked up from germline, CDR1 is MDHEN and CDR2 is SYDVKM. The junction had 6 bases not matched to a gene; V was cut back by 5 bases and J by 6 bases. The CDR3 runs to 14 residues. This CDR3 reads CASSPSGRAKTQYF. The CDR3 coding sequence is TGTGCCAGCAGTCCTAGCGGGAGAGCGAAGACCCAGTACTTC.

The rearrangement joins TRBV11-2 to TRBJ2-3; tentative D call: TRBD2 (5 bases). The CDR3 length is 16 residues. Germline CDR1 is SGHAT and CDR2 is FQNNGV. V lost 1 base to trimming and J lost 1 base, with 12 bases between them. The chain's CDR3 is CASSLARGSGTDTQYF. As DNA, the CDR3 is TGTGCCAGCAGCTTAGCTCGTGGTAGCGGCACAGATACGCAGTATTTT. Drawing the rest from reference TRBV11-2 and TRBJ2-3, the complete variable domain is EAGVAQSPRYKIIEKRQSVAFWCNPISGHATLYWYQQILGQGPKLLIQFQNNGVVDDSQLPKDRFSAERLKGVDSTLKIQPAKLEDSAVYLCASSLARGSGTDTQYFGPGTRLTVL.

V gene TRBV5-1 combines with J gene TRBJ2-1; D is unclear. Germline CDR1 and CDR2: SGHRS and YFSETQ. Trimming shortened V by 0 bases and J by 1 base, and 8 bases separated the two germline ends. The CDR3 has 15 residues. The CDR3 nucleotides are TGCGCCAGCAGCTTGGAACCCGTGTCCTACAATGAGCAGTTCTTC. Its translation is CASSLEPVSYNEQFF. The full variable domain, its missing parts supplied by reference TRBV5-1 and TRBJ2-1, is KAGVTQTPRYLIKTRGQQVTLSCSPISGHRSVSWYQQTPGQGLQFLFEYFSETQRNKGNFPGRFSGRQFSNSRSEMNVSTLELGDSALYLCASSLEPVSYNEQFFGPGTRLTVL.

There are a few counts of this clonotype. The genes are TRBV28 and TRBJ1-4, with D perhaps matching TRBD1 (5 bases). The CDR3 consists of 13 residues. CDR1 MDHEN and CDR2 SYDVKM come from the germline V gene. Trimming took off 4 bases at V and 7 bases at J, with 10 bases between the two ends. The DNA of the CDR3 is TGTGCCAGCAGTTGGGGGGACGGTGAAAAACTGTTTTTT. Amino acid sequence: CASSWGDGEKLFF.

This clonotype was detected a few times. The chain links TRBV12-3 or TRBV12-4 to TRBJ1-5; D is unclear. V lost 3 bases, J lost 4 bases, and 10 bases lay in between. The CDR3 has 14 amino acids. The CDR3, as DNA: TGTGCCAGCAGTTTTTCAGAGGTTAATCAGCCCCAGCATTTT. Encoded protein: CASSFSEVNQPQHF.

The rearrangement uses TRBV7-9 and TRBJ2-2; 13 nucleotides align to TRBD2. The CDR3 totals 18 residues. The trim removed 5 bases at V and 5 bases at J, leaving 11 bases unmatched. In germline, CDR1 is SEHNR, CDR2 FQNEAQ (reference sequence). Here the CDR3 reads CASSPTVGLAGWTGELFF. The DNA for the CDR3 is TGTGCCAGCAGCCCGACGGTGGGACTAGCGGGATGGACCGGGGAGCTGTTTTTT.

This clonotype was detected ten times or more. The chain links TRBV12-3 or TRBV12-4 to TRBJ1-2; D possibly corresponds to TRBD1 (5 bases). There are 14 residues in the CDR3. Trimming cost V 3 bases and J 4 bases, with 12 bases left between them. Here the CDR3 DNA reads TGTGCCAGCAGTTTGTCGGGGGAGGGCTATGGCTACACCTTC. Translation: CASSLSGEGYGYTF.

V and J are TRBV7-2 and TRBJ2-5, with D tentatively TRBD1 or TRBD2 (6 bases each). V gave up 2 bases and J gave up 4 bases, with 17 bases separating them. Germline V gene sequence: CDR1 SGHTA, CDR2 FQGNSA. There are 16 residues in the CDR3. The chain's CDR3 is CASSLRRLGGGETQYF. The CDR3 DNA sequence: TGTGCCAGCAGCTTAAGGAGGCTAGGGGGAGGAGAGACCCAGTACTTC.